This TCR beta chain was identified during a study of vaccination effects on CD4 cells after COVID-19. Study-wide results and limits: Vaccine-induced clones in healthy vaccinees cross-reacted with common cold coronaviruses in only 1 of 255 cases.

Concerning this clone: Its antigen is not known.

Sequencing used immunoSEQ multiplex PCR; TCRdb keeps in-frame clones, though not all of them. The table lists fewer than 30,000 clones, 70% to 80% of them singletons. Sequencing in the ViraFEST assay came after antigen-specific CD4+ T cells had been expanded with viral peptide pools, which were used to stimulate PBMC. Cultured cells yielded isolated CD4+ T cells after 10 days. Each vaccine recipient was nucleocapsid antibody negative and had no prior SARS-CoV-2 infection. Supplemented with roughly 9 IU/ml IL-2 and 8 to 10 ug/ml peptides, a few million PBMC per well were kept in culture. The receptor was isolated from a human donor who received a COVID-19 vaccine. The input for sequencing was CD4+ T cells from PBMCs cultured with SARS-CoV-2 spike peptides, taken before COVID-19 vaccination.

The CDR3: CASSLGSGELFF. CDR3 DNA: TGTGCCAGCAGCTTAGGATCCGGGGAGCTGTTTTTT. The rearrangement uses TRBV7-9 and TRBJ2-2; no definite D call. Trimming removed 1 base from V and 6 bases from J, with 3 bases in between. The length of the CDR3 is 12 residues. Germline V lookup: CDR1 SEHNR, CDR2 FQNEAQ (reference sequence). The variable domain in full, completed from reference TRBV7-9 and TRBJ2-2, reads DTGVSQNPRHKITKRGQNVTFRCDPISEHNRLYWYRQTLGQGPEFLTYFQNEAQLEKSRLLSDRFSAERPKGSFSTLEIQRTEQGDSAMYLCASSLGSGELFFGEGSRLTVL.